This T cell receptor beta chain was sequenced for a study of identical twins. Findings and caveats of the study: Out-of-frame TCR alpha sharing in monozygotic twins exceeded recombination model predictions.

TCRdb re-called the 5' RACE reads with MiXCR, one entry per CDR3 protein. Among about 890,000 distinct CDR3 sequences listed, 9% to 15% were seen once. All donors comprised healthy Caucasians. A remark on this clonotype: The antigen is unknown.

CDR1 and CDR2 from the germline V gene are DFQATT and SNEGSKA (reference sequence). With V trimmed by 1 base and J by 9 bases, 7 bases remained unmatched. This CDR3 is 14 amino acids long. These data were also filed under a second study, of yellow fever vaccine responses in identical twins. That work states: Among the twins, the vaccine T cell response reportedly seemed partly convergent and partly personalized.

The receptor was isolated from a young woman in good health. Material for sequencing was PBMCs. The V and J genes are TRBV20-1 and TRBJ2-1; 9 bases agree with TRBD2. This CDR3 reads CSARALAGRVEQFF. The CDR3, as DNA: TGCAGTGCTAGAGCCCTAGCGGGGAGGGTTGAGCAGTTCTTC.